The clone carrying this T cell receptor (beta chain) was seen more than once but under ten times. Its antigen is unidentified. The data were taken from a study of T cells in Graves' hyperthyroidism and ophthalmopathy. Broader study findings: Researchers report that a 13 V-J model separated ophthalmopathy from stable hyperthyroidism.

Germline CDR1 GTSNPN, CDR2 SVGIG (reference sequence). The junction had 8 bases not matched to a gene; V was cut back by 2 bases and J by 10 bases. This CDR3 region has 15 residues. Newly diagnosed patients aged 18 to 65 had hyperthyroidism of under 2 months' duration. The source of the PBMCs was about 10 ml of fresh peripheral blood. There were TCR beta CDR3 regions amplified from RNA transcripts. Researchers ran a first-round RT-PCR on the TCR CDR3 using the HTBI primer set. MiXCR, applied by TCRdb to the multiplex PCR reads, yields one record per CDR3 protein. Of roughly 700,000 distinct CDR3 sequences listed, 17% are singletons.

Sequencing input: blood. The clonotype comes from a man in his fifties or sixties with Graves' hyperthyroidism. This chain joins TRBV30 and TRBJ2-1, with TRBD2 matching 13 bases. The CDR3: CAWSLTSGRAGEQFF. The CDR3 nucleotides are TGTGCCTGGAGTCTCACTAGCGGGAGGGCCGGGGAGCAGTTCTTC.